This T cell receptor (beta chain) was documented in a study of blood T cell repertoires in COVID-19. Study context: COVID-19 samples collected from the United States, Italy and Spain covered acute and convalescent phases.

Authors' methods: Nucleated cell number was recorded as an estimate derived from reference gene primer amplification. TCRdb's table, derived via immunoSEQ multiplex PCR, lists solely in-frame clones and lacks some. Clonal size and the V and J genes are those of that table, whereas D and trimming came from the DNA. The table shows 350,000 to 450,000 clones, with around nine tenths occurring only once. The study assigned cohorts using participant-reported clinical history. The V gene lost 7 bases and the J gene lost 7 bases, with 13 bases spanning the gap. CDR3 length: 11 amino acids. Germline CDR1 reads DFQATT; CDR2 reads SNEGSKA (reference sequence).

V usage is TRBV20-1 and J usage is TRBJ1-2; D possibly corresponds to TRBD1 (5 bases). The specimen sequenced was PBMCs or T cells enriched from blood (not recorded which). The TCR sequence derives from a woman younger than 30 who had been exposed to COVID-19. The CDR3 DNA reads TGCAGTGGGGGGGATCTCGGTGGCTACACCTTC. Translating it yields CSGGDLGGYTF.